This T cell receptor (beta chain) emerged from a study of HIV-infected patients and healthy controls. This clonotype was seen a handful of times. The antigen remains undetermined. cDNA was made from about 500 ng RNA using alpha and beta constant primers. Alpha and beta chain libraries were made separately by chain-specific third strand synthesis with multiplexing indices. Ligation attached cDNA to a 5' RACE adapter that carried a random hexamer and SP2 site. Using its own MiXCR run on the 5' RACE reads, TCRdb lists one record per CDR3 protein. The repertoire holds under 20,000 distinct CDR3 sequences, with about 8.3% as singletons. The study, taken as a whole, reports: Apparent post-therapy Gini recovery among HIV-infected patients was not reproduced with size-matched repertoires. HIV+ repertoires were severely depleted of MAIT alpha-chain CDR3s, unlike healthy controls.

The repertoire came from unfractionated whole blood and reflected all unsorted peripheral T cells. The RNA source was an approximately 2.5 ml peripheral blood draw. The TCR comes from an adult in good health. Source material: blood.

The chain's CDR3 is CASSRQTEAFF. The CDR3 DNA is TGTGCCAGCTCACGACAGACTGAAGCTTTCTTT. This chain connects TRBV2 to TRBJ1-1, with D maybe TRBD1 (5 bases). Germline CDR1 and CDR2: SNHLY and FYNNEI. This CDR3 has 11 residues. V was cut by 8 bases and J by 5 bases, with 9 bases left in between.